A single sample is the source of the 15 T cell receptor beta chains below, sequenced in a study of T cells in Graves' hyperthyroidism and ophthalmopathy. From RNA transcripts, TCR beta CDR3 regions were amplified. A set of HTBI primers served as the primers for a first-round RT-PCR of the TCR CDR3. TCRdb re-analysed the multiplex PCR reads in MiXCR, keeping a single row per CDR3 protein. The table has some 270,000 distinct CDR3 sequences, roughly an eighth seen once. What was sequenced was blood. The receptors derive from a woman between 35 and 50 years old with Graves' hyperthyroidism.

The chain couples TRBV25-1 to TRBJ2-1; the D gene is possibly TRBD2 (5 bases). The CDR3 consists of 12 residues. V shed 7 bases and J shed 9 bases, with 13 bases lying between them. Germline-derived CDR1 and CDR2 are MGHDK and SYGVNS. CDR3 coding DNA: TGTGCCAGCAACGGGGAGTGGCGTGAGCAGTTCTTC. Amino acids: CASNGEWREQFF.

Worth noting for this clonotype: Being one base from a much bigger clone, this may be a read error. The J gene is TRBJ1-5, the V gene TRBV19; D is perhaps TRBD1 (6 bases). The CDR3 is 15 residues long. Germline V CDR1 and CDR2: LNHDA, SQIVND (reference sequence). Deletions cut 5 bases from V and 6 bases from J, with 17 bases between. CDR3 amino acids: CASSPGDKGLQPQHF. The CDR3 DNA reads TGTGCCAGTAGTCCCGGGGACAAGGGGCTTCAGCCCCAGCATTTT. The full variable domain, in which reference TRBV19 and TRBJ1-5 provide the parts outside the CDR3, is DGGITQSPKYLFRKEGQNVTLSCEQNLNHDAMYWYRQDPGQGLRLIYYSQIVNDFQKGDIAEGYSVSREKKESFPLTVTSAQKNPTAFYLCASSPGDKGLQPQHFGDGTRLSIL.

Many counts were recorded for this clonotype. CDR3 sequence reads: CASSPQGGSSGYTF. The CDR3 coding sequence is TGTGCCAGCAGCCCCCAGGGAGGCAGTAGTGGCTACACCTTC. The genes are TRBV6-1 and TRBJ1-2; D is possibly TRBD1 (5 bases). Per the germline V gene, CDR1 is MNHNS and CDR2 is SASEGT. This CDR3 is 14 amino acids long. Between the trimmed V and J ends, which lost 6 bases and 7 bases, there was a span of 18 bases.

The CDR3 DNA reads TGTGCCTGGCGACAGGGTAATTCACCCCTCCACTTT. Protein sequence: CAWRQGNSPLHF. This chain uses TRBV30 with TRBJ1-6; 7 bases agree with TRBD1. The CDR3 sequence is 12 residues long. Germline V CDR1 and CDR2: GTSNPN, SVGIG (reference sequence). J was trimmed by 6 bases and V by 5 bases; bases with no gene match: 1.

The chain is built from TRBV6-6 and TRBJ2-3, with D unresolved. Germline V gene data show CDR1 as MNHNY and CDR2 as SVGAGI (reference sequence). V was cut by 2 bases and J by 3 bases, with 9 bases left in between. This CDR3 contains 14 residues. CDR3 bases: TGTGCCAGCAGTTACGGGTACCAAACAGATACGCAGTATTTT. The encoded protein is CASSYGYQTDTQYF.

This clonotype occurred a few times. The rearrangement joins TRBV11-1 to TRBJ1-5, with 7 bases that match TRBD1. Germline CDR1 SGHAT, CDR2 FQDESV (reference sequence). Trimming took 1 base from V and 6 from J; bases not matched to a gene: 6. CDR3 length equals 15 residues. As DNA, the CDR3 is TGTGCCAGCAGCTTAGACAGGGGCCGAAGTCAGCCCCAGCATTTT. It specifies CASSLDRGRSQPQHF.

V gene TRBV20-1 combines with J gene TRBJ2-3; 9 bases match TRBD2. The junction had 11 bases not matched to a gene; V was cut back by 3 bases and J by 4 bases. The CDR3 has 16 residues. The germline V gene encodes CDR1 DFQATT and CDR2 SNEGSKA (reference sequence). The CDR3 region has the DNA TGCAGTGCTAGGCTCCCCGGGACTAGCACCGCAGATACGCAGTATTTT. It is translated as CSARLPGTSTADTQYF.

This rearrangement joins TRBV6-2 or TRBV6-3 to TRBJ2-5, with 7 bases identical to TRBD1. This CDR3 is built from 14 residues. V shed 5 bases and J 1 base; nucleotides not matched to a gene: 4. Germline lookup yields CDR1 MNHEY and CDR2 SVGEGT. CDR3 protein: CASSRDSSQETQYF. Here the CDR3 DNA reads TGTGCCAGCAGTCGGGACAGCAGCCAAGAGACCCAGTACTTC.

The sample holds many counts of this clonotype. The chain links TRBV5-1 to TRBJ1-1; tentatively, D is TRBD1 (5 bases). The CDR3 consists of 14 residues. CDR1 and CDR2 from the germline V gene are SGHRS and YFSETQ. V lost 6 bases to trimming and J lost 11 bases, with 23 bases between them. The CDR3 bases are TGCGCCAGCAACCTCCTAGACTCCGGGACGAGCGCTTTCTTT. It yields the protein CASNLLDSGTSAFF.

In its sample, this clonotype was seen many times. The CDR3 reads CASSPTPSPDTQYF. Here the CDR3 DNA reads TGTGCCAGCAGCCCAACCCCGAGCCCAGATACGCAGTATTTT. The genes are TRBV7-9 and TRBJ2-3; D gene unclear. The V end was cut by 5 bases, the J end by 4 bases, with 13 bases between. This CDR3 is 14 amino acids long. CDR1 is SEHNR, CDR2 FQNEAQ, per germline (reference sequence).

This clonotype was recorded many times. The chain carries TRBV11-2 and TRBJ2-1; 8 bases are a match to TRBD2. The CDR3 totals 15 residues. V gave up 5 bases and J gave up 6 bases; unmatched junction bases: 9. Germline V gene data show CDR1 as SGHAT and CDR2 as FQNNGV. The CDR3 DNA sequence: TGTGCCAGCAGCATGAGGGTAGCGGGGATCAATGAGCAGTTCTTC. It is translated as CASSMRVAGINEQFF.

The chain has TRBV29-1 and TRBJ2-2; 8 positions agree with TRBD1. The CDR3 length is 16 residues. Per germline, CDR1 SQVTM and CDR2 ANQGSEA. CDR3 amino acids: CSAVPLTGAGTGELFF. The CDR3 DNA follows: TGCAGTGCCGTCCCCTTGACAGGGGCGGGCACCGGGGAGCTGTTTTTT.

This clonotype was counted many times. The chain recombines TRBV2 with TRBJ2-5; D is possibly TRBD2 (5 bases). The CDR3 extends over 14 amino acids. Looked up from germline, CDR1 is SNHLY and CDR2 is FYNNEI. With 4 bases removed from V and 3 bases from J, the gap between germline ends came to 12 bases. The CDR3 sequence is CASSVYGREETQYF. In DNA, the CDR3 is TGTGCCAGCAGTGTCTACGGGCGGGAAGAGACCCAGTACTTC. The full variable domain, its missing parts supplied by reference TRBV2 and TRBJ2-5, is EPEVTQTPSHQVTQMGQEVILRCVPISNHLYFYWYRQILGQKVEFLVSFYNNEISEKSEIFDDQFSVERPDGSNFTLKIRSTKLEDSAMYFCASSVYGREETQYFGPGTRLLVL.

This clonotype occurred a few times. The rearrangement uses TRBV5-1 and TRBJ1-2; D call uncertain. CDR3 length: 13 amino acids. V was cut by 4 bases and J by 5 bases, with 12 bases left in between. Germline CDR1 and CDR2: SGHRS and YFSETQ. CDR3 residues: CASSPDVRYGYTF. The CDR3 DNA reads TGCGCCAGCAGCCCGGACGTGAGATATGGCTACACCTTC. Full variable domain (missing parts from reference TRBV5-1 and TRBJ1-2): KAGVTQTPRYLIKTRGQQVTLSCSPISGHRSVSWYQQTPGQGLQFLFEYFSETQRNKGNFPGRFSGRQFSNSRSEMNVSTLELGDSALYLCASSPDVRYGYTFGSGTRLTVV.

This clonotype was seen many times. The V call is TRBV28, the J call TRBJ2-3; 12 bases fit TRBD2. The CDR3 has 18 amino acids. V lost 3 bases and J lost 0; bases outside the gene matches: 7. From germline, CDR1 is MDHEN and CDR2 SYDVKM. CDR3 bases: TGTGCCAGCAGTTTTTCATGGACTAGCGGGACTAGCACAGATACGCAGTATTTT. This gives the protein CASSFSWTSGTSTDTQYF.